A selection of T cell receptor beta chains follows, all from one sample in a study of blood T cell repertoires in COVID-19. Here immunoSEQ multiplex PCR was the method, and the copy in TCRdb shows in-frame clones only, minus some. The profile shows approximately 210,000 clones, roughly four fifths of them singletons. Input material: peripheral blood. Receptors were obtained from a middle-aged woman with acute or convalescent COVID-19. The CDR3 runs from the conserved cysteine through the conserved F or W. The D gene is left open where the match is weak. Not all rows give a size; the values are once, few, many and, for expanded clones, a class.

abundance: -; j_gene: TRBJ2-7; v_gene: TRBV13; d_gene: -; CDR3aa: CASSLRAGLGEQYF; CDR3nt: TGTGCCAGCAGCTTAAGAGCAGGGTTGGGTGAGCAGTACTTC
abundance: once; j_gene: TRBJ2-1; v_gene: TRBV6-5; d_gene: TRBD2; CDR3aa: CASSYRASGDEQFF; CDR3nt: TGTGCCAGCAGTTACAGAGCTAGCGGAGATGAGCAGTTCTTC
abundance: -; j_gene: TRBJ2-1; v_gene: TRBV7-6; d_gene: TRBD2; CDR3aa: CASSSRGLAGGSGWVSYNEQFF; CDR3nt: TGTGCCAGCAGCTCCCGGGGACTAGCGGGAGGATCTGGGTGGGTGTCCTACAATGAGCAGTTCTTC
abundance: -; j_gene: TRBJ1-2; v_gene: TRBV11-2; d_gene: TRBD1; CDR3aa: CASSAPGQTYGYTF; CDR3nt: TGTGCCAGCAGCGCACCGGGACAGACATATGGCTACACCTTC
abundance: -; j_gene: TRBJ1-1; v_gene: TRBV19; d_gene: -; CDR3aa: CASTSLGVGNTEAFF; CDR3nt: TGTGCCAGCACCAGCCTCGGGGTCGGAAACACTGAAGCTTTCTTT
abundance: -; j_gene: TRBJ1-5; v_gene: TRBV13; d_gene: -; CDR3aa: CASSLGNGEGQPQHF; CDR3nt: TGTGCCAGCAGCTTAGGCAATGGGGAGGGGCAGCCCCAGCATTTT
abundance: -; j_gene: TRBJ1-6; v_gene: TRBV11-3; d_gene: TRBD1; CDR3aa: CASSLGQENSPLHF; CDR3nt: TGTGCCAGCAGCTTGGGACAGGAGAATTCACCCCTCCACTTT
abundance: -; j_gene: TRBJ1-1; v_gene: TRBV30; d_gene: TRBD1; CDR3aa: CAWSVGQGVTEAFF; CDR3nt: TGTGCCTGGAGTGTAGGACAGGGGGTCACTGAAGCTTTCTTT
abundance: -; j_gene: TRBJ2-1; v_gene: TRBV11-2; d_gene: -; CDR3aa: CASSDAPVGVHEQFF; CDR3nt: TGTGCCAGCAGCGACGCTCCTGTAGGGGTGCATGAGCAGTTCTTC
abundance: once; j_gene: TRBJ1-4; v_gene: TRBV4-1; d_gene: -; CDR3aa: CASRVGGLATNEKLFF; CDR3nt: TGCGCCAGCCGCGTGGGGGGACTCGCAACTAATGAAAAACTGTTTTTT